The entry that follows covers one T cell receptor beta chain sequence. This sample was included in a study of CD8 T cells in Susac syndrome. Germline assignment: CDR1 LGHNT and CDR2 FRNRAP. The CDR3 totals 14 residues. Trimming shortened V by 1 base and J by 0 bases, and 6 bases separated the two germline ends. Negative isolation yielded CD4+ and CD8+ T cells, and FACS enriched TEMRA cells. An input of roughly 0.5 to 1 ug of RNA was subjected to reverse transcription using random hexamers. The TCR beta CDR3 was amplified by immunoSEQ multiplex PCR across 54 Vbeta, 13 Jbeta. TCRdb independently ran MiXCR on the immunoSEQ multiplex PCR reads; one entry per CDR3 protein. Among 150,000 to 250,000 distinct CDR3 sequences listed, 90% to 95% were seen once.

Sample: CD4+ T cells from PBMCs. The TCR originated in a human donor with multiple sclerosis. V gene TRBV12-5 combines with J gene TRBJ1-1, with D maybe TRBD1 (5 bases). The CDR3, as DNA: TGTGCTAGTGGTTTGGGGGGGGTGAACACTGAAGCTTTCTTT. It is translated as CASGLGGVNTEAFF.